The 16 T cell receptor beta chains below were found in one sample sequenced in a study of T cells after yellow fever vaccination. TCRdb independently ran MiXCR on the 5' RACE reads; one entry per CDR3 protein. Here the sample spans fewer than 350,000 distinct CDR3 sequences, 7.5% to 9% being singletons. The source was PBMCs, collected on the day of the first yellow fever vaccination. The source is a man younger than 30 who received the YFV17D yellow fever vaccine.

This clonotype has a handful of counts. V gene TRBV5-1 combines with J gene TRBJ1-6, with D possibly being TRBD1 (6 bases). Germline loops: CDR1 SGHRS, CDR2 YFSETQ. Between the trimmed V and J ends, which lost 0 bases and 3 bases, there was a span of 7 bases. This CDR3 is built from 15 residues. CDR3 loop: CASSLEQGYNSPLHF. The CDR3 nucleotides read TGCGCCAGCAGCTTGGAACAGGGCTATAATTCACCCCTCCACTTT.

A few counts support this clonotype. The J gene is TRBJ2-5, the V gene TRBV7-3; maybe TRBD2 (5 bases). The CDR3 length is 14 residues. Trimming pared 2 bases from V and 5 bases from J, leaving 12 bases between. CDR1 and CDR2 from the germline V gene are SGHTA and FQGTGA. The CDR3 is CASSLESSGETQYF. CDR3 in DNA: TGTGCCAGCAGCTTAGAGTCTTCGGGGGAGACCCAGTACTTC.

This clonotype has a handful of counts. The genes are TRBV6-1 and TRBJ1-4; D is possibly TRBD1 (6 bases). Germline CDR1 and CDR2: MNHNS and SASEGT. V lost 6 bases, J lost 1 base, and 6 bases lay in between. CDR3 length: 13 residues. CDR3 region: CASRGQTNEKLFF. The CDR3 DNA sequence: TGTGCCAGCAGGGGACAAACTAATGAAAAACTGTTTTTT.

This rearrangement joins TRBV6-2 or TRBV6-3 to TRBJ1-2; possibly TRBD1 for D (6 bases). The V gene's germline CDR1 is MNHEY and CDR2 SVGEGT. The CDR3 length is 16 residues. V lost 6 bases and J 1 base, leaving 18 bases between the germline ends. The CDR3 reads CASSRFRGTNNYGYTF. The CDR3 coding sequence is TGTGCCAGCAGCCGCTTTCGAGGGACAAATAACTATGGCTACACCTTC.

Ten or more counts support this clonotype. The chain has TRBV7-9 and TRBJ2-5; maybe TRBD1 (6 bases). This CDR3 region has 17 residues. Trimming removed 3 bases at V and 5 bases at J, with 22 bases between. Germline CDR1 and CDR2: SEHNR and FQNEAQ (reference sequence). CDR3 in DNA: TGTGCCAGCAGCTTTCCGAGACAGGACCCCCTCAGGGAGACCCAGTACTTC. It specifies CASSFPRQDPLRETQYF.

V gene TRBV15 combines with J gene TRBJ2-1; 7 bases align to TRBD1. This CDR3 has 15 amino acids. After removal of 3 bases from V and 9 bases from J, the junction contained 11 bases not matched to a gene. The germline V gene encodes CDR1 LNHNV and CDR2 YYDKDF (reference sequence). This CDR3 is CATSSRRSTGVEQFF. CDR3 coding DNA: TGTGCCACCAGCAGCCGAAGATCTACAGGGGTTGAGCAGTTCTTC.

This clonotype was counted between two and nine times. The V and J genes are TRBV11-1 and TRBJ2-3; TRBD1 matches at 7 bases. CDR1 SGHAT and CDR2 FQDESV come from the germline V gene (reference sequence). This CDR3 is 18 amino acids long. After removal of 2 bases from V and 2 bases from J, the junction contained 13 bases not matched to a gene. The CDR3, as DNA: TGTGCCAGCAGCTTAATCCTAAGGGGGCTTGTGATCACAGATACGCAGTATTTT. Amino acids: CASSLILRGLVITDTQYF.

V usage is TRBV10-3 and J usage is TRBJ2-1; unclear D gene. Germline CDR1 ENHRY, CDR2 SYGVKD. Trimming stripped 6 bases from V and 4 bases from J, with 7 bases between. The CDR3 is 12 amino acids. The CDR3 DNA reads TGTGCCATCAGCCACAGTTACAATGAGCAGTTCTTC. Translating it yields CAISHSYNEQFF.

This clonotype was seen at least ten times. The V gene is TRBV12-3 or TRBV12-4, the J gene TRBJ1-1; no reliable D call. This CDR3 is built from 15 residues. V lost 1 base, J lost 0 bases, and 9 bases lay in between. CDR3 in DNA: TGTGCCAGCAGTTTAGGGGAGGGCATGAACACTGAAGCTTTCTTT. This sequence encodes CASSLGEGMNTEAFF.

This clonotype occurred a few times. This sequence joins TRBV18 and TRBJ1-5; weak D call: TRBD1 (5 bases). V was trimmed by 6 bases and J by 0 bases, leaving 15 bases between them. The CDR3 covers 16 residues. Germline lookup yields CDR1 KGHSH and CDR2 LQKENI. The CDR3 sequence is CASSPGTDDSNQPQHF. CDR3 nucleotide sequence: TGTGCCAGCTCCCCCGGGACGGATGATAGCAATCAGCCCCAGCATTTT.

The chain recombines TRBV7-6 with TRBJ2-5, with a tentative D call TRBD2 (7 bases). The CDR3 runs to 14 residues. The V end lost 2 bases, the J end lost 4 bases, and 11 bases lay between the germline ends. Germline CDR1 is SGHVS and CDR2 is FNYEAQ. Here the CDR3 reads CASSLKGGAETQYF. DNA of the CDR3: TGTGCCAGCAGCTTAAAGGGGGGGGCAGAGACCCAGTACTTC.

Here the CDR3 reads CASSLISGSGNTIYF. The CDR3 DNA sequence: TGTGCCAGCAGCTTAATATCCGGCTCTGGAAACACCATATATTTT. The rearrangement links TRBV7-8 to TRBJ1-3; D uncertain. Germline V gene sequence: CDR1 SGHVS, CDR2 FQNEAQ. The CDR3 is 15 residues long. V was cut by 2 bases and J by 0 bases, with 8 bases left in between.

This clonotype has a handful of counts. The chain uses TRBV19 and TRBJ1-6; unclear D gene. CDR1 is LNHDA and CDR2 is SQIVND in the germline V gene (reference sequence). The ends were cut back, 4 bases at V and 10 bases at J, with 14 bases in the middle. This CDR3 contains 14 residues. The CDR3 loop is CASSSRANGSPLHF. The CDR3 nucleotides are TGTGCCAGTAGTAGCCGGGCCAACGGCTCACCCCTCCACTTT.

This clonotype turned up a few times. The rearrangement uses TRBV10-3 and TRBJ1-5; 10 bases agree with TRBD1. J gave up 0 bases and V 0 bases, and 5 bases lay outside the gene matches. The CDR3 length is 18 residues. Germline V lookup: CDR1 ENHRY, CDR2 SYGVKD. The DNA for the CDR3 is TGTGCCATCAGTGAGTCGGACAGGGGGACCTATAGCAATCAGCCCCAGCATTTT. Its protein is CAISESDRGTYSNQPQHF.

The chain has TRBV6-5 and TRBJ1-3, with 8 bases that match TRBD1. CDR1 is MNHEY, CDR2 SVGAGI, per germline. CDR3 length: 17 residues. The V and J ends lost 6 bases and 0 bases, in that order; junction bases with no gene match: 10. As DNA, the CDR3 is TGTGCCAGCAGCCCGACTTGGACAGGGTTCTCTGGAAACACCATATATTTT. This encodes CASSPTWTGFSGNTIYF.

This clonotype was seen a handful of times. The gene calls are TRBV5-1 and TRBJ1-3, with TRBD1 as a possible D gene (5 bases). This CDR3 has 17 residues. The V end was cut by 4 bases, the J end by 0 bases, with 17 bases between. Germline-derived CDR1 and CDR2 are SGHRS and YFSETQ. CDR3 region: CASSPYSREFSGNTIYF. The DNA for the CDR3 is TGCGCCAGCAGCCCGTACTCCAGGGAATTCTCTGGAAACACCATATATTTT.